This T cell receptor (beta chain) was observed in a study of beta chain features in type 1 diabetes. Trimming removed 3 bases from V and 6 bases from J; junction bases left unmatched: 0. There are 13 residues in the CDR3. Germline CDR1 reads SGDLS; CDR2 reads YYNGEE. Expressed TCRB transcripts got sequenced, as all isolated RNA was reverse transcribed. The repertoire was sequenced with immunoSEQ multiplex PCR; TCRdb's copy has only in-frame clones and lacks some. Seen here are about 260,000 clones, around 21% observed once, and the top ten hold around 0.028%. Points from the study as a whole: For Type 1 diabetes patients, all four CD4+ subsets carried TCRB CDR3s that were moderately but significantly shorter. More deletions and fewer insertions at VDJ junctions were seen in type 1 diabetes patients.

With regard to this clone: The antigen remains undetermined.

This TCR was recovered from a woman between 40 and 55 years old with type 1 diabetes. This sequence joins TRBV9 and TRBJ2-2; 9 bases agree with TRBD1. The sample consisted of naive CD4+ T cells from blood. The chain's CDR3 is CASSGQGAGELFF. The CDR3 coding sequence is TGTGCCAGCAGCGGACAGGGGGCCGGGGAGCTGTTTTTT. Complete variable domain (other parts from reference TRBV9 and TRBJ2-2): DSGVTQTPKHLITATGQRVTLRCSPRSGDLSVYWYQQSLDQGLQFLIQYYNGEERAKGNILERFSAQQFPDLHSELNLSSLELGDSALYFCASSGQGAGELFFGEGSRLTVL.